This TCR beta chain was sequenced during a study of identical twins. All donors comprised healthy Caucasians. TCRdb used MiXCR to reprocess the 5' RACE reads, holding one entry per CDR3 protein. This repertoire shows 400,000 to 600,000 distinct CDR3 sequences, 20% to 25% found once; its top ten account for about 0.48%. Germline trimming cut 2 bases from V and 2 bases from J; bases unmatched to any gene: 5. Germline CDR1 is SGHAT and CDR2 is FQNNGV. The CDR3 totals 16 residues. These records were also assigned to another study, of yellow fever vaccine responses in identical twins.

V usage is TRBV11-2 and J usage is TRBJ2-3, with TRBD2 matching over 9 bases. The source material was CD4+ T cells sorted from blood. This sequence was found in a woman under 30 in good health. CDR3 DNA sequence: TGTGCCAGCAGCTTATGGGGCGGGGGGGCCACAGATACGCAGTATTTT. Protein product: CASSLWGGGATDTQYF.